Sequencing of this T cell receptor beta chain was carried out in a study of T cell changes during pregnancy in multiple sclerosis (dated by TCRdb to between 2018 and 2020). Looking at the study overall: The study examined how the T cell repertoire changed over the course of pregnancy in women with multiple sclerosis.

The CDR3 goes from the cysteine to the phenylalanine over 13 residues. Of the read, only the CDR3 DNA is kept; its 39 bases are in frame from base 1. For CDR1 and CDR2, the germline V gene (reference sequence) lists MNHNY and SVGAGI. Compared with germline, V lacks 6 bases and J lacks 8 bases; bases without a gene match: 9. In the case of this clone: No antigen is known for it. No qualities accompany the bases; no much larger clone lies one base away.

The library came from the immunoSEQ multiplex PCR assay. Not all clones reach the TCRdb copy of this immuneACCESS table, which keeps in-frame sequences only. Checked studies attribute under half of the gap to unresolved V genes and leave the rest unexplained. Within this sample are tens of thousands of clones, with around nine tenths of them counted one time only. The ten largest clones capture roughly 5.7% of the sample. The TCR sequence derives from a female donor in good health, enrolled as a control in a pregnancy study. The source was peripheral blood, collected in the third trimester of pregnancy. The chain couples TRBV6-6 to TRBJ1-2; 7 middle bases align to TRBD1. The CDR3 region has the sequence CASSRQGVGGYTF. In nucleotide form, the sequence is TGTGCCAGCAGCCGACAGGGAGTGGGAGGCTACACCTTC.